Presented here are 27 T cell receptor beta chains from one specimen sequenced in a study of identical twins. TCRdb redid the calling of the 5' RACE reads with MiXCR, one entry per CDR3 protein. The table records 650,000 to 800,000 distinct CDR3 sequences, 8.5% to 9.5% of them present only once. The sample was also reused in another study, on yellow fever vaccine responses in identical twins.

The sample taken for sequencing was PBMCs. The receptor source for this set is a woman aged 18-35 years in good health.

Many counts were recorded for this clonotype. The gene calls are TRBV12-3 or TRBV12-4 and TRBJ2-7; D ambiguous. V lost 5 bases to trimming and J lost 0 bases, with 5 bases between them. The CDR3 loop spans 12 amino acids. DNA for the CDR3: TGTGCCAGCAGTCGGGTCTCCTACGAGCAGTACTTC. Amino acids: CASSRVSYEQYF.

This clonotype has a count of ten or more. This sequence joins TRBV20-1 and TRBJ1-5, with D possibly matching TRBD1 (5 bases). V dropped 3 bases and J dropped 3 bases, with 18 bases sitting between them. This CDR3 spans 16 amino acids. The germline gives CDR1 DFQATT, CDR2 SNEGSKA (reference sequence). The CDR3 spells CSASLEEGRYNQPQHF. Written as DNA, the CDR3 is TGCAGTGCTAGCCTTGAGGAGGGGCGATACAATCAGCCCCAGCATTTT.

About this clonotype: A much larger clone sits a single nucleotide away, making a read error possible. The chain combines TRBV3-1 with TRBJ2-4; the D gene is possibly TRBD1 (6 bases). The germline gives CDR1 LGHDT, CDR2 YNNKEL (reference sequence). The CDR3 has 15 amino acids. CDR3 residues: CACSRTEFAKNIQYF. The CDR3, as DNA: TGTGCCTGCAGCCGGACAGAATTTGCCAAAAACATTCAGTACTTC.

This clonotype has only a few counts. The chain employs TRBV3-1 and TRBJ2-7; D gene uncertain. Germline CDR1 and CDR2: LGHDT and YNNKEL (reference sequence). The CDR3 is 15 residues long. Trimming removed 4 bases at V and 3 bases at J, with 16 bases between. The CDR3 protein is CASSPTQAKNYEQYF. In DNA form, the CDR3 reads TGTGCCAGCAGCCCTACGCAGGCAAAGAACTACGAGCAGTACTTC.

In this sample, this clonotype turned up a few times. The chain combines TRBV9 with TRBJ1-2, with TRBD1 matching over 8 bases. The germline V gene has CDR1 SGDLS and CDR2 YYNGEE. Germline trimming cut 3 bases from V and 0 bases from J; bases unmatched to any gene: 7. There are 16 residues in the CDR3. CDR3 sequence: CASSAHRGGPNYGYTF. In DNA, the CDR3 is TGTGCCAGCAGCGCGCACAGGGGGGGGCCTAACTATGGCTACACCTTC.

This clonotype was seen at least ten times. The chain recombines TRBV13 with TRBJ1-2; the D gene is possibly TRBD1 (5 bases). CDR3 size: 13 residues. The V and J ends lost 4 bases and 8 bases respectively, with 14 bases between them. Germline lookup yields CDR1 PRHDT and CDR2 FYEKMQ (reference sequence). CDR3 DNA: TGTGCCAGCAGCTCCAGGGATGGAAGAGGCTACACCTTC. Encoded protein: CASSSRDGRGYTF.

The chain joins TRBV2 to TRBJ2-3; 10 bases agree with TRBD1. This CDR3 has 13 residues. V gave up 9 bases and J gave up 3 bases; unmatched junction bases: 3. CDR1 and CDR2 (germline): SNHLY, FYNNEI. The DNA of the CDR3 is TGTGCCAGAGGGACAGGGGAAACAGATACGCAGTATTTT. Translating gives CARGTGETDTQYF. The entire variable domain, with the rest obtained from reference TRBV2 and TRBJ2-3, is as follows: EPEVTQTPSHQVTQMGQEVILRCVPISNHLYFYWYRQILGQKVEFLVSFYNNEISEKSEIFDDQFSVERPDGSNFTLKIRSTKLEDSAMYFCARGTGETDTQYFGPGTRLTVL.

This clonotype was seen more than once but under ten times. The gene calls are TRBV7-3 and TRBJ2-2, with TRBD1 matching over 7 bases. The CDR3 runs to 15 residues. The J segment lost 5 bases and the V segment lost 5 bases, leaving 8 bases of the junction unmatched. Germline assignment: CDR1 SGHTA and CDR2 FQGTGA. The CDR3 region has the DNA TGTGCCAGCAGCGAACGACAGGGCCTTACCGGGGAGCTGTTTTTT. It codes for CASSERQGLTGELFF.

The chain employs TRBV7-2 and TRBJ2-1; 7 nucleotides agree with TRBD1. Germline CDR1 is SGHTA and CDR2 is FQGNSA. V was clipped by 3 bases and J by 0 bases; unmatched bases: 8. This CDR3 contains 17 residues. CDR3 residues: CASSLQTGPYSYNEQFF. The CDR3 bases are TGTGCCAGCAGCTTGCAGACAGGGCCGTACTCCTACAATGAGCAGTTCTTC.

This clonotype was observed a handful of times. The chain recombines TRBV6-2 or TRBV6-3 with TRBJ2-1; D is ambiguous. The ends were cut back, 0 bases at V and 4 bases at J, with 4 bases in the middle. This CDR3 is 13 amino acids long. Germline V lookup: CDR1 MNHEY, CDR2 SVGEGT. The CDR3 bases are TGTGCCAGCAGTTACTCGCCGTACAATGAGCAGTTCTTC. Encoded protein: CASSYSPYNEQFF.

At least ten counts were recorded for this clonotype. Written as DNA, the CDR3 is TGTGCCAGCAGCTTAGGACAGGGGACGGCGAAAGACGAGCAGTACTTC. As protein: CASSLGQGTAKDEQYF. This chain joins TRBV7-9 and TRBJ2-7, with 8 bases matching TRBD1. The CDR3 runs 16 residues. CDR1 is SEHNR, CDR2 FQNEAQ, per germline (reference sequence). V was pared by 1 base and J by 5 bases, with 10 bases of the junction left unmatched.

This clonotype was observed many times. This sequence joins TRBV12-3 or TRBV12-4 and TRBJ2-3; possibly TRBD1 for D (6 bases). The V and J ends lost 4 bases and 0 bases respectively, with 11 bases between them. The CDR3 is made up of 15 amino acids. The CDR3 spells CASSSGAKSTDTQYF. The CDR3 nucleotides read TGTGCCAGCAGTTCAGGGGCGAAAAGCACAGATACGCAGTATTTT.

This clonotype was picked up many times. In nucleotides, the CDR3 is TGTGCCAGCAGCTCCATTTTCTTAGGGGAGCAGTACTTC. Protein sequence: CASSSIFLGEQYF. V gene TRBV6-6 combines with J gene TRBJ2-7; D is ambiguous. Trimming removed 6 bases at V and 7 bases at J, with 16 bases between. This CDR3 contains 13 residues. CDR1 and CDR2 from the germline V gene are MNHNY and SVGAGI (reference sequence).

This rearrangement joins TRBV5-1 to TRBJ1-5; TRBD1 is a possible D gene (5 bases). CDR1 is SGHRS and CDR2 is YFSETQ in the germline V gene. The CDR3 extends over 13 amino acids. The ends were cut back, 0 bases at V and 10 bases at J, with 11 bases in the middle. The CDR3 DNA sequence: TGCGCCAGCAGCTTGGGGACACAACAACCCCAGCATTTT. Residues: CASSLGTQQPQHF.

The chain carries TRBV10-2 and TRBJ2-1; 7 bases are shared with TRBD1. Germline values: CDR1 WSHSY, CDR2 SAAADI. This CDR3 is 16 amino acids long. V was clipped by 6 bases and J by 1 base; unmatched bases: 9. CDR3 bases: TGCGCCAGCAGCGACAGGGTCACGGGATCCTACAATGAGCAGTTCTTC. Protein product: CASSDRVTGSYNEQFF.

This clonotype was seen repeatedly, ten times or more. The rearrangement links TRBV3-1 to TRBJ2-3; unclear D gene. Trimming removed 2 bases from V and 2 bases from J, with 14 bases in between. The germline CDR1 and CDR2 sequences are LGHDT and YNNKEL (reference sequence). The CDR3 has 16 residues. DNA for the CDR3: TGTGCCAGCAGCCAATTCGACGCAATTCCCACAGATACGCAGTATTTT. Its translation is CASSQFDAIPTDTQYF.

The table lists this clonotype with many counts. The chain has TRBV29-1 and TRBJ2-1, with D perhaps TRBD2 (5 bases). V lost 2 bases and J lost 4, with 9 bases in between. Looked up from germline, CDR1 is SQVTM and CDR2 is ANQGSEA. This CDR3 contains 13 residues. Here the CDR3 DNA reads TGCAGCGTTGAAAAGGAGGTATACAATGAGCAGTTCTTC. This sequence encodes CSVEKEVYNEQFF.

This clonotype was counted between two and nine times. The rearrangement uses TRBV9 and TRBJ2-3; no firm D call. V was clipped by 4 bases and J by 5 bases, with 14 bases between them. This CDR3 region has 14 residues. Germline CDR1 and CDR2: SGDLS and YYNGEE. This chain's CDR3 is CASSTRPSGDTQYF. For the CDR3, the DNA is TGTGCCAGCAGCACCCGTCCTTCGGGAGATACGCAGTATTTT.

V gene TRBV4-3 combines with J gene TRBJ2-1; the match to TRBD2 covers 8 bases. CDR3 length: 15 amino acids. Looked up from germline, CDR1 is LGHNA and CDR2 is YSLEER. The V and J ends lost 0 bases and 9 bases, in that order; junction bases with no gene match: 7. The CDR3 protein is CASSQDREGSSEQFF. CDR3 sequence (DNA): TGCGCCAGCAGCCAAGATCGGGAGGGGTCAAGTGAGCAGTTCTTC.

J is TRBJ2-7 and V is TRBV3-1; unclear D gene. The CDR3 runs 15 residues. Germline V lookup: CDR1 LGHDT, CDR2 YNNKEL (reference sequence). The germline V and J ends were trimmed by 0 bases and 5 bases, with 14 bases remaining between them. The DNA for the CDR3 is TGTGCCAGCAGCCAAGAGGGTGTCGCGGCGGACGAGCAGTACTTC. Translated, it gives CASSQEGVAADEQYF.

This clonotype has more than one count but fewer than ten. CDR3: CASSVGGLNQPQHF. In nucleotides, the CDR3 is TGTGCCAGCAGCGTAGGAGGTTTGAATCAGCCCCAGCATTTT. The chain carries TRBV9 and TRBJ1-5, with D unresolved. CDR1 is SGDLS and CDR2 is YYNGEE in the germline V gene. Between the trimmed V and J ends, which lost 0 bases and 4 bases, there was a span of 8 bases. The CDR3 loop spans 14 amino acids.

The sample holds a few counts of this clonotype. This chain links TRBV7-9 with TRBJ2-2; TRBD2 agrees at 10 bases. Unmatched junction bases numbered 5, after V lost 4 bases and J lost 3 bases. CDR3 length equals 16 residues. Germline loops: CDR1 SEHNR, CDR2 FQNEAQ (reference sequence). The CDR3 DNA reads as TGTGCCAGCAGCTCACTACTAGCGGGGTACACCGGGGAGCTGTTTTTT. Encoded protein: CASSSLLAGYTGELFF. Full variable domain (missing parts from reference TRBV7-9 and TRBJ2-2): DTGVSQNPRHKITKRGQNVTFRCDPISEHNRLYWYRQTLGQGPEFLTYFQNEAQLEKSRLLSDRFSAERPKGSFSTLEIQRTEQGDSAMYLCASSSLLAGYTGELFFGEGSRLTVL.

This clonotype came up a few times. The chain recombines TRBV12-3 or TRBV12-4 with TRBJ1-4, with 7 bases that match TRBD1. J lost 4 bases, V lost 5 bases, and 7 bases had no gene match. This CDR3 is built from 15 residues. This chain's CDR3 is CASSGPGQLNEKLFF. The DNA for the CDR3 is TGTGCCAGCAGTGGGCCGGGACAGCTTAATGAAAAACTGTTTTTT.

There are many counts of this clonotype. V and J are TRBV7-8 and TRBJ2-3; no clear D gene. Germline V gene lookup returns CDR1 SGHVS and CDR2 FQNEAQ. V lost 5 bases to trimming and J lost 8 bases, with 17 bases between them. This CDR3 is 14 amino acids long. CDR3 DNA: TGTGCCAGCAGCCCCCCATTTGCCGGTGGTACGCAGTATTTT. It yields the protein CASSPPFAGGTQYF.

This clonotype was picked up a small number of times. The chain couples TRBV5-6 to TRBJ2-7, with D uncertain. The CDR3 runs 10 residues. V dropped 5 bases and J dropped 3 bases, with 3 bases sitting between them. Germline V gene data show CDR1 as SGHDT and CDR2 as YYEEEE. The CDR3 is CASRIYEQYF. The CDR3 DNA follows: TGTGCCAGCAGGATCTACGAGCAGTACTTC.

This clonotype was detected ten times or more. One end of the junction does not line up with germline, which may come from a read error. The chain joins TRBV6-1 to TRBJ2-7, with 10 bases lining up with TRBD2. This CDR3 is built from 14 residues. The V gene's germline CDR1 is MNHNS and CDR2 SASEGT. CDR3 sequence reads: CASSKAGGPYEQYF. The DNA of the CDR3 is TGTGCCAGCAGTAAAGCGGGAGGGCCCTACGAGCAGTACTTC.

This clonotype was picked up many times. The chain is built from TRBV5-1 and TRBJ2-1; no definite D call. The CDR3 is made up of 12 amino acids. CDR1 and CDR2 from the germline V gene are SGHRS and YFSETQ. Trimming took off 0 bases at V and 8 bases at J, with 6 bases between the two ends. The CDR3 sequence: CASSLDSYEQFF. In nucleotides, the CDR3 is TGCGCCAGCAGCTTGGATTCTTATGAGCAGTTCTTC.